This TCR beta chain was profiled in a study of Graves' ophthalmopathy and Graves' hyperthyroidism. Newly diagnosed, the hyperthyroidism patients had under 2 months' duration and were aged 18 to 65. Clinical symptoms, serum thyroxine, TRAb, thyroid ultrasound and orbital computed tomography were relied on for diagnosis. Using RNA transcripts, the TCR beta CDR3 regions were amplified. The library came from an HTBI-primed first-round RT-PCR and a second-round multiplex PCR. TCRdb independently ran MiXCR on the multiplex PCR reads; one entry per CDR3 protein. The sample lists some 1.1 million distinct CDR3 sequences; 35% to 40% were seen once. Per germline, CDR1 SNHLY and CDR2 FYNNEI. The CDR3 is 15 residues long. Trimming shortened V by 0 bases and J by 2 bases, and 10 bases separated the two germline ends. Study conclusions and caveats: A 13-signature model separated ophthalmopathy from stable hyperthyroidism, about 90% sensitivity, roughly 81% specificity.

Remarks on this clonotype: Its target is not known.

The sample taken for sequencing was peripheral blood or thyroid tissue (not recorded which). The V gene is TRBV2, the J gene TRBJ2-5, with D perhaps TRBD2 (6 bases). This receptor was identified in an adult man with Graves' hyperthyroidism. The CDR3 sequence is CASSEATGTQETQYF. In nucleotides, the CDR3 is TGTGCCAGCAGTGAAGCCACCGGGACTCAAGAGACCCAGTACTTC.